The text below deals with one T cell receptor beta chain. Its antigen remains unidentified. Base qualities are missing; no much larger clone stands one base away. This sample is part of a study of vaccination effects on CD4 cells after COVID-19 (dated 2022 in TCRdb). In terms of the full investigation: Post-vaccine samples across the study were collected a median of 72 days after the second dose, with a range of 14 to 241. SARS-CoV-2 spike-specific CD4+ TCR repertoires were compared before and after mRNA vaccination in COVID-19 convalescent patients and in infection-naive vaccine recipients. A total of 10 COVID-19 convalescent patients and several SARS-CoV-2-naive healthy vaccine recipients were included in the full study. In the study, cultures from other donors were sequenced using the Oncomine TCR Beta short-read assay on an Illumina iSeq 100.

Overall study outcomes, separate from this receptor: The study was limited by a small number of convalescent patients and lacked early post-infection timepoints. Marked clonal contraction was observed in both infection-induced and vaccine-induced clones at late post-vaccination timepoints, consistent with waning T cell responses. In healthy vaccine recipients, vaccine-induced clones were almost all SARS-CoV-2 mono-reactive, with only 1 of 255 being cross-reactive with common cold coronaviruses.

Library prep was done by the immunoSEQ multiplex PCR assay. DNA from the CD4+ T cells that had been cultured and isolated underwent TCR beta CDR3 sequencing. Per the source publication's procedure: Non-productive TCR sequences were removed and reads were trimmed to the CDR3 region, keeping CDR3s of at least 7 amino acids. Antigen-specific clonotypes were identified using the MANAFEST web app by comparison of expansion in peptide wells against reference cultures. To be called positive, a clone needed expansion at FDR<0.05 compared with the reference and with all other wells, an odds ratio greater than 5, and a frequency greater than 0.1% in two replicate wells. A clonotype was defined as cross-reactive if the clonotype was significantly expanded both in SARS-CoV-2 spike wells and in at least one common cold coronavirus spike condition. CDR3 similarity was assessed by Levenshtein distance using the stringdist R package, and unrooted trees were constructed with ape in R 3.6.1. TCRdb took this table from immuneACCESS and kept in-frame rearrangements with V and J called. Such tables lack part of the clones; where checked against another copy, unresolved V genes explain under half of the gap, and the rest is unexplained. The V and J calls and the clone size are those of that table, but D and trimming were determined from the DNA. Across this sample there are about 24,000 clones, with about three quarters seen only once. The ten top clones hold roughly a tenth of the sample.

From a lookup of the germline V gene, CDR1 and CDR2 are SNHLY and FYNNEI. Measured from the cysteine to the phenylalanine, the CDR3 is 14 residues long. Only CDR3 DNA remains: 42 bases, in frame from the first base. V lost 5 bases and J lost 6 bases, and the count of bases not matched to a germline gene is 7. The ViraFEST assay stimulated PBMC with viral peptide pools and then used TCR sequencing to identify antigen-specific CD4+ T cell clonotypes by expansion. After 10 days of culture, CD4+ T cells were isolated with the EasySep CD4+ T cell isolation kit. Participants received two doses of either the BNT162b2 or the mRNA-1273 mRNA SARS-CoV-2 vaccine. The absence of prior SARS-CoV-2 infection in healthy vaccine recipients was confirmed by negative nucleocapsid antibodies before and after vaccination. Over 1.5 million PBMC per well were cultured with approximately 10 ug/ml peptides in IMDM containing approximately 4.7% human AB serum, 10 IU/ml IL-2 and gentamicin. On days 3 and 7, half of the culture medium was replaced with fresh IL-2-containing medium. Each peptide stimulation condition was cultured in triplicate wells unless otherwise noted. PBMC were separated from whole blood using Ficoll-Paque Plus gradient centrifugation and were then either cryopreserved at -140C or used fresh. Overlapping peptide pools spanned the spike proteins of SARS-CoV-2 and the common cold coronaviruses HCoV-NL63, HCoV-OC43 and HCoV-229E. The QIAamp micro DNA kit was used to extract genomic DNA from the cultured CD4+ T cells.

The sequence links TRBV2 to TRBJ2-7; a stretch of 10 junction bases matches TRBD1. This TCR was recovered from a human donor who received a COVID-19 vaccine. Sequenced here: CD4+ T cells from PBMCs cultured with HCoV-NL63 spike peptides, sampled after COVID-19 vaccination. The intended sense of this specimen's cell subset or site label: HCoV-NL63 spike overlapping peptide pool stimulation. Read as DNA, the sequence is TGTGCCAGCAGTCCGCTGGACAGGGGGGGCGAGCAGTACTTC. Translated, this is CASSPLDRGGEQYF. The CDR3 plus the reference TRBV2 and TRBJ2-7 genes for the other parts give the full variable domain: EPEVTQTPSHQVTQMGQEVILRCVPISNHLYFYWYRQILGQKVEFLVSFYNNEISEKSEIFDDQFSVERPDGSNFTLKIRSTKLEDSAMYFCASSPLDRGGEQYFGPGTRLTVT.